These 26 T cell receptor beta chains came from one sample sequenced in a study of T cell responses to AZD1222 COVID-19 vaccine. Clones were sequenced by immunoSEQ multiplex PCR, and TCRdb holds only the in-frame ones, with some missing. The sample contains approximately 150,000 clones, around 92% of which appear only once. The source material was peripheral blood, sampled on day 0 of AZD1222 vaccination. The receptors come from an adult in good health.

The rearrangement links TRBV7-8 to TRBJ2-6; maybe TRBD1 (6 bases). The V and J ends lost 5 bases and 0 bases respectively, with 17 bases between them. Germline loops: CDR1 SGHVS, CDR2 FQNEAQ. The CDR3 runs 18 residues. The CDR3 region has the DNA TGTGCCAGCAGCCCTAAGAAGACAGGACACTCTGGGGCCAACGTCCTGACTTTC. Residues: CASSPKKTGHSGANVLTF.

The chain joins TRBV5-8 to TRBJ1-4; 7 nucleotides align to TRBD1. The CDR3 covers 15 residues. CDR1 and CDR2 (germline): SGHTS, YDEGEE. Losses at the gene ends were 4 bases for V and 6 bases for J; bases not matched to a gene: 9. In DNA form, the CDR3 reads TGTGCCAGCAGCCGCCGACAGGGCGGATATGAAAAACTGTTTTTT. Its protein is CASSRRQGGYEKLFF.

This chain links TRBV5-1 with TRBJ2-7; 7 positions agree with TRBD1. The V gene end was trimmed by 4 bases and the J gene end by 2 bases; junction bases not matched to a gene: 9. The V gene's germline CDR1 is SGHRS and CDR2 YFSETQ. The CDR3 runs 15 residues. The CDR3 loop reads CASSLSDRRPYEQYF. For the CDR3, the DNA is TGCGCCAGCAGCCTCTCGGACAGGCGACCCTACGAGCAGTACTTC.

On this clone: An end of the junction differs from the germline gene, which may be a read error. At the DNA level, this CDR3 is encoded by other sequences in the same sample as well. This chain joins TRBV9 and TRBJ2-1; 12 nucleotides align to TRBD2. Germline V gene sequence: CDR1 SGDLS, CDR2 YYNGEE. The CDR3 length is 20 residues. CDR3 amino acids: CASSVEGWTSGIGPYNEQFF. As DNA, the CDR3 is TGTGCGAGCAGCGTAGAAGGTTGGACTAGCGGGATCGGTCCCTACAATGAGCAGTTCTTC. The variable domain in full, with the rest retrieved from reference TRBV9 and TRBJ2-1, is DSGVTQTPKHLITATGQRVTLRCSPRSGDLSVYWYQQSLDQGLQFLIQYYNGEERAKGNILERFSAQQFPDLHSELNLSSLELGDSALYFCASSVEGWTSGIGPYNEQFFGPGTRLTVL.

Note on this clone: Different DNA sequences within this sample yield the same CDR3. The V gene is TRBV30, the J gene TRBJ1-2; no clear D. The ends were cut back, 0 bases at V and 8 bases at J, with 13 bases in the middle. The CDR3 is 13 amino acids. Per germline, CDR1 GTSNPN and CDR2 SVGIG (reference sequence). The CDR3 region has the DNA TGTGCCTGGAGTGTAGGAGGTGCTGGCGGCTACACCTTC. Protein product: CAWSVGGAGGYTF.

The chain is built from TRBV19 and TRBJ2-7; tentative D call: TRBD1 (6 bases). There are 15 residues in the CDR3. Germline values: CDR1 LNHDA, CDR2 SQIVND (reference sequence). Trimming shortened V by 2 bases and J by 0 bases, and 11 bases separated the two germline ends. In DNA form, the CDR3 reads TGTGCCAGTAGTATAAGGGGGACCCGCTCCTACGAGCAGTACTTC. Encoded protein: CASSIRGTRSYEQYF.

V is TRBV3-1 (or the pseudogene TRBV3-2) and J is TRBJ1-1; TRBD1 might be the D (6 bases). The CDR3 has 15 residues. V lost 4 bases, J lost 8 bases, and 20 bases lay in between. Germline-derived CDR1 and CDR2 are LGHDT and YNNKEL (reference sequence). The CDR3 reads CASSRTQGVPGEAFF. For the CDR3, the DNA is TGTGCCAGCAGCCGCACACAGGGTGTTCCCGGAGAAGCTTTCTTT.

This chain joins TRBV18 and TRBJ1-2; 7 bases are shared with TRBD1. This CDR3 has 13 amino acids. V lost 6 bases and J lost 11; bases outside the gene matches: 12. The germline V gene encodes CDR1 KGHSH and CDR2 LQKENI. The CDR3 DNA reads as TGTGCCAGCTCCGCGACAGGGACTTATTTTTACACCTTC. Encoded protein: CASSATGTYFYTF.

The chain recombines TRBV28 with TRBJ2-7; 7 nucleotides match TRBD2. V lost 0 bases to trimming and J lost 0 bases; unmatched junction nucleotides: 8. Germline CDR1 MDHEN, CDR2 SYDVKM. The CDR3 contains 17 residues. CDR3 in DNA: TGTGCCAGCAGTTTATGGGGCAGCGGGAACCCCTCCTACGAGCAGTACTTC. This codes for CASSLWGSGNPSYEQYF.

This clone showed up just once. V is TRBV10-3 and J is TRBJ1-1; no definite D call. Per the germline V gene, CDR1 is ENHRY and CDR2 is SYGVKD. The CDR3 totals 11 residues. With 8 bases removed from V and 7 bases from J, the gap between germline ends came to 11 bases. CDR3 in DNA: TGTGCCATCCGGGAATTCGGTGAAGCTTTCTTT. Translating gives CAIREFGEAFF.

The chain recombines TRBV5-5 with TRBJ2-7, with D perhaps TRBD1 or TRBD2 (5 bases each). The CDR3 sequence is 16 residues long. The V gene lost 0 bases and the J gene lost 6 bases, with 19 bases spanning the gap. Germline-derived CDR1 and CDR2 are SGHKS and YYEKEE (reference sequence). The CDR3 sequence is CASSLAGTLMSGEQYF. The CDR3 DNA follows: TGTGCCAGCAGCTTGGCGGGGACCCTGATGTCGGGCGAGCAGTACTTC.

The CDR3: CASSLARLIWAEGTGELFF. The CDR3 bases are TGTGCCAGCAGCTTAGCGAGGCTGATCTGGGCAGAAGGCACCGGGGAGCTGTTTTTT. The chain joins TRBV7-8 to TRBJ2-2; D remains unclear. V gave up 0 bases and J gave up 4 bases, with 21 bases separating them. Germline V CDR1 and CDR2: SGHVS, FQNEAQ. The CDR3 extends over 19 amino acids.

The V gene is TRBV7-6, the J gene TRBJ2-1; D gene ambiguous. The germline V and J ends were trimmed by 3 bases and 2 bases, with 8 bases remaining between them. Germline assignment: CDR1 SGHVS and CDR2 FNYEAQ. This CDR3 comprises 14 residues. CDR3 coding DNA: TGTGCCAGCAGCTTGGGCCTAGCCTACAATGAGCAGTTCTTC. This codes for CASSLGLAYNEQFF.

The CDR3 sequence is CASSAHPGVWVTEAFF. The CDR3, as DNA: TGTGCCAGCAGTGCGCACCCTGGAGTTTGGGTGACTGAAGCTTTCTTT. V and J are TRBV28 and TRBJ1-1; unclear D gene. Germline loops: CDR1 MDHEN, CDR2 SYDVKM. The CDR3 covers 16 residues. V was cut by 5 bases and J by 5 bases, with 21 bases left in between.

This chain joins TRBV30 and TRBJ2-3, with D unclear. V lost 3 bases and J 2 bases, leaving 6 bases between the germline ends. The CDR3 runs 12 residues. Germline-derived CDR1 and CDR2 are GTSNPN and SVGIG (reference sequence). Here the CDR3 reads CAWRGITDTQYF. CDR3 DNA: TGTGCCTGGAGGGGTATCACAGATACGCAGTATTTT. The full variable domain, with the rest looked up from reference TRBV30 and TRBJ2-3, is SQTIHQWPATLVQPVGSPLSLECTVEGTSNPNLYWYRQAAGRGLQLLFYSVGIGQISSEVPQNLSASRPQDRQFILSSKKLLLSDSGFYLCAWRGITDTQYFGPGTRLTVL.

V and J are TRBV4-1 and TRBJ2-7; no firm D call. The ends were cut back, 3 bases at V and 4 bases at J, with 19 bases in the middle. The length of the CDR3 is 16 residues. Germline V gene lookup returns CDR1 MGHRA and CDR2 YSYEKL. CDR3 sequence reads: CASSQHPTDGAYEQYF. CDR3 sequence (DNA): TGCGCCAGCAGCCAGCACCCTACAGATGGAGCTTACGAGCAGTACTTC.

The chain uses TRBV5-1 and TRBJ2-3, with D unclear. The germline gives CDR1 SGHRS, CDR2 YFSETQ. The V end lost 2 bases, the J end lost 0 bases, and 7 bases lay between the germline ends. The CDR3 length is 14 residues. The chain's CDR3 is CASSLGLSTDTQYF. CDR3 sequence (DNA): TGCGCCAGCAGCTTAGGGCTAAGCACAGATACGCAGTATTTT.

The chain uses TRBV6-4 and TRBJ1-2, with 9 positions matching TRBD1. This CDR3 region has 16 residues. V lost 6 bases and J lost 1; bases outside the gene matches: 9. Germline values: CDR1 MRHNA, CDR2 SNTAGT. As DNA, the CDR3 is TGTGCCAGCAGGGCCTCCGGGACAGGGAGTAACTATGGCTACACCTTC. It yields the protein CASRASGTGSNYGYTF.

The chain carries TRBV7-6 and TRBJ2-1, with D possibly called TRBD1 or TRBD2 (5 bases each). V lost 1 base and J 0 bases, leaving 7 bases between the germline ends. The CDR3 has 15 residues. Germline-derived CDR1 and CDR2 are SGHVS and FNYEAQ. As DNA, the CDR3 is TGTGCCAGCAGCTTAGGAGGGGTCTCCTACAATGAGCAGTTCTTC. This codes for CASSLGGVSYNEQFF.

The gene calls are TRBV20-1 and TRBJ2-1, with D possibly being TRBD1 (5 bases). This CDR3 has 16 residues. Trimming took 3 bases from V and 6 from J, leaving 21 bases between them. Germline V gene lookup returns CDR1 DFQATT and CDR2 SNEGSKA (reference sequence). The CDR3 is CSASILVQGWFNEQFF. As DNA, the CDR3 is TGCAGTGCTAGTATACTTGTCCAGGGTTGGTTCAATGAGCAGTTCTTC.

The gene calls are TRBV14 and TRBJ1-2; D unclear. Trimming took 1 base from V and 4 from J, leaving 7 bases between them. The CDR3 spans 13 residues. Looked up from germline, CDR1 is SGHDN and CDR2 is FVKESK. CDR3 residues: CASSQVKLYGYTF. The CDR3 DNA follows: TGTGCCAGCAGCCAAGTTAAGCTCTATGGCTACACCTTC. Complete variable domain (other parts from reference TRBV14 and TRBJ1-2): EAGVTQFPSHSVIEKGQTVTLRCDPISGHDNLYWYRRVMGKEIKFLLHFVKESKQDESGMPNNRFLAERTGGTYSTLKVQPAELEDSGVYFCASSQVKLYGYTFGSGTRLTVV.

The chain recombines TRBV30 with TRBJ1-3; the D is unclear. The CDR3 has 14 residues. V lost 4 bases to trimming and J lost 0 bases, with 10 bases between them. Germline V gene sequence: CDR1 GTSNPN, CDR2 SVGIG (reference sequence). The CDR3 region is CAWISVVSGNTIYF. The CDR3 DNA reads as TGTGCCTGGATCTCGGTCGTCTCTGGAAACACCATATATTTT.

This sequence joins TRBV6-5 and TRBJ2-3; D gene uncertain. The V end lost 6 bases, the J end lost 4 bases, and 11 bases lay between the germline ends. This CDR3 comprises 13 residues. Germline CDR1 is MNHEY and CDR2 is SVGAGI. Here the CDR3 reads CASRPRDPDTQYF. The CDR3 DNA reads TGTGCCAGCAGACCCCGAGACCCAGATACGCAGTATTTT.

This clone was counted once. The gene calls are TRBV2 and TRBJ2-3; 8 bases line up with TRBD1. The V segment lost 6 bases and the J segment 4 bases; nucleotides outside the gene matches: 21. The CDR3 runs to 19 residues. Germline V gene data show CDR1 as SNHLY and CDR2 as FYNNEI. The CDR3 DNA sequence: TGTGCCAGCAGGGCCGGGACAGGAATTTTGGTTGGGAAGGCAGATACGCAGTATTTT. Translation: CASRAGTGILVGKADTQYF.

The chain carries TRBV15 and TRBJ2-5, with D maybe TRBD2 (6 bases). V was cut by 1 base and J by 7 bases, with 13 bases left in between. There are 14 residues in the CDR3. Germline V gene sequence: CDR1 LNHNV, CDR2 YYDKDF (reference sequence). CDR3 protein: CATSRGLSGRTQYF. DNA of the CDR3: TGTGCCACCAGCAGAGGGTTATCCGGGAGGACCCAGTACTTC.

This clone appeared a single time. The CDR3 coding sequence is TGTGCCAGCAGGCCGGGACTAGCCTACAATGAGCAGTTCTTC. It yields the protein CASRPGLAYNEQFF. V usage is TRBV28 and J usage is TRBJ2-1; 8 positions match TRBD2. CDR3 length equals 14 residues. The germline V gene has CDR1 MDHEN and CDR2 SYDVKM. Trimming at V came to 6 bases and at J to 2 bases, leaving 3 bases not matched to a gene.